One sample yielded the 7 T cell receptor beta chains listed below, sequenced in a study of early T cells in non-severe SARS-CoV-2 infection. TCRdb re-analysed the 5' RACE reads in MiXCR, keeping a single row per CDR3 protein. The repertoire holds approximately 65,000 distinct CDR3 sequences, 10% to 12% seen once, with under 3% in the top ten. Sample: whole blood, taken at baseline. The receptors originated from an adult who was a healthcare worker with PCR-confirmed SARS-CoV-2 infection or an uninfected control (not recorded which).

A few counts support this clonotype. The chain joins TRBV7-8 to TRBJ2-7, with D perhaps assigned TRBD1 or TRBD2 (5 bases each). V dropped 5 bases and J dropped 4 bases, with 18 bases sitting between them. Germline lookup yields CDR1 SGHVS and CDR2 FQNEAQ. The CDR3 has 15 residues. The CDR3 region is CASSPRDGPSYEQYF. CDR3 coding DNA: TGTGCCAGCAGCCCTCGGGACGGCCCCTCTTACGAGCAGTACTTC.

The rearrangement uses TRBV27 and TRBJ1-5; 7 nucleotides line up with TRBD1. The germline V gene encodes CDR1 MNHEY and CDR2 SMNVEV (reference sequence). After removal of 5 bases from V and 6 bases from J, the junction contained 7 bases not matched to a gene. CDR3 size: 14 residues. CDR3 in amino acids: CASSRLDRAQPQHF. The CDR3 coding sequence is TGTGCCAGCAGTCGCCTAGACAGGGCTCAGCCCCAGCATTTT.

This clonotype was seen repeatedly, ten times or more. The rearrangement links TRBV12-3 or TRBV12-4 to TRBJ1-2, with 9 bases that match TRBD1. The V and J ends lost 6 bases and 7 bases, in that order; junction bases with no gene match: 15. This CDR3 spans 16 amino acids. The CDR3 coding sequence is TGTGCCAGCAGCACACATGTCGACAGGGGGTCCGCTGGCTACACCTTC. Translating gives CASSTHVDRGSAGYTF.

This clonotype has a handful of counts. The chain combines TRBV20-1 with TRBJ2-1; 10 positions agree with TRBD1. V gave up 6 bases and J gave up 5 bases; unmatched junction bases: 7. Germline CDR1 reads DFQATT; CDR2 reads SNEGSKA (reference sequence). This CDR3 is built from 14 residues. CDR3 nucleotides: TGCAGTGCACTAGGACAGGGGGGGGACAATGAGCAGTTCTTC. Translated, it gives CSALGQGGDNEQFF.

This clonotype was detected ten times or more. The V and J genes are TRBV18 and TRBJ1-2; D is unclear. Looked up from germline, CDR1 is KGHSH and CDR2 is LQKENI. This CDR3 region has 15 residues. The V end lost 3 bases, the J end lost 4 bases, and 15 bases lay between the germline ends. The CDR3 DNA sequence: TGTGCCAGCTCACCTCCAGACGGAGCCCGCTATGGCTACACCTTC. Residues: CASSPPDGARYGYTF.

The chain recombines TRBV18 with TRBJ1-4; no definite D call. The CDR3 contains 15 residues. V lost 3 bases to trimming and J lost 6 bases, with 14 bases between them. Germline V CDR1 and CDR2: KGHSH, LQKENI. CDR3 DNA sequence: TGTGCCAGCTCACCTCCAGGAGCACCTGATGAAAAACTGTTTTTT. It encodes CASSPPGAPDEKLFF.

This clonotype was counted between two and nine times. This rearrangement joins TRBV7-6 to TRBJ1-2; 8 nucleotides align to TRBD1. CDR1 is SGHVS, CDR2 FNYEAQ, per germline. The CDR3 totals 14 residues. After removal of 3 bases from V and 4 bases from J, the junction contained 4 bases not matched to a gene. As DNA, the CDR3 is TGTGCCAGCAGCTTCGGACAGGGTTCCTATGGCTACACCTTC. It encodes CASSFGQGSYGYTF.